A selection of T cell receptor beta chains follows, all from one sample in a study of Ad26.COV2.S vaccination and SARS-CoV-2 variants. TCRdb's copy holds only in-frame clones and misses some; the assay was immunoSEQ multiplex PCR. Of about 680,000 clones detected, roughly 90% appear once; the ten largest clones hold over 1.3%. Sequenced material: peripheral blood, taken in a trial of Ad26.COV2.S vaccine versus placebo. The receptor source for this set is a person aged 18-60 years who received the Ad26.COV2.S COVID-19 vaccine or a placebo. The CDR3 runs from the conserved cysteine through the conserved F or W. A D gene is named only where the DNA matches it firmly. Size is omitted from some rows. Given values are once, few, many or a class for expanded clones.

TRBV25-1,TRBJ1-4,-,-,TGTGCCAGCCGCAACGGGGGGGTGGGAAAACTGTTTTTT,CASRNGGVGKLFF
TRBV4-2,TRBJ2-7,TRBD2,-,TGTGCCAGCAGCCAAGATCTAGGGAGGGACGAGCAGTACTTC,CASSQDLGRDEQYF
TRBV7-2,TRBJ2-3,-,-,TGTGCCAGCAGCTGGGACCCAAGCACAGATACGCAGTATTTT,CASSWDPSTDTQYF
TRBV2,TRBJ1-1,-,-,TGTGCCAGCAGTGTAGGGAGGCACACTGAAGCTTTCTTT,CASSVGRHTEAFF
TRBV18,TRBJ1-5,-,-,TGTGCCAGCTCACCAGGGCCGCAGGGGATGTATCAGCCCCAGCATTTT,CASSPGPQGMYQPQHF
TRBV5-4,TRBJ1-3,-,-,TGTGCCAGCAGCTTGTTTCGTGGAGACACCATATATTTT,CASSLFRGDTIYF
TRBV7-2,TRBJ2-7,TRBD1,-,TGTGCCAGCAGCTCACCTAAGGGGGACAGGACGTCCTACGAGCAGTACTTC,CASSSPKGDRTSYEQYF
TRBV27,TRBJ2-2,TRBD2,-,TGTGCCAGCAGACCGACAACGGGACTAGCGGGAGGCACCGGGGAGCTGTTTTTT,CASRPTTGLAGGTGELFF
TRBV9,TRBJ1-2,-,-,TGTGCCAGCAGCTCCCGACCTATTAACTATGGCTACACCTTC,CASSSRPINYGYTF
TRBV9,TRBJ1-6,TRBD1,few,TGTGCCAGCAGCGCCTCAACCGGGACAGGGGATTCACCCCTCCACTTT,CASSASTGTGDSPLHF
TRBV7-9,TRBJ2-2,-,-,TGTGCCAGCAGCTTAATGACACCTGACACCGGGGAGCTGTTTTTT,CASSLMTPDTGELFF
TRBV18,TRBJ2-3,-,-,TGTGCCAGCTCCCTACTCGTTGGACAGAGCACAGATACGCAGTATTTT,CASSLLVGQSTDTQYF
TRBV25-1,TRBJ2-3,TRBD2,-,TGTGCCAGCAGTGACGGCGCGGGGGGGCACACAGATACGCAGTATTTT,CASSDGAGGHTDTQYF
TRBV5-1,TRBJ2-2,-,once,TGCGCCAGCAGCTTTTCTGACAGGACCGGGGAGCTGTTTTTT,CASSFSDRTGELFF
TRBV6-5,TRBJ2-7,TRBD2,-,TGTGCCAGCAGAACCGGGACTAGCGGGTCCTACGAGCAGTACTTC,CASRTGTSGSYEQYF
TRBV6-2/TRBV6-3,TRBJ2-3,-,-,TGTGCCAGCAGTTACCGTAAAAGCGGCGCTAACGCAGATACGCAGTATTTT,CASSYRKSGANADTQYF
TRBV3-1/TRBV3-2,TRBJ1-1,-,-,TGTGCCAGCAGCCAGCTTTCGAACACTGAAGCTTTCTTT,CASSQLSNTEAFF
TRBV5-1,TRBJ2-7,-,-,TGCGCCAGCAGCTTGTTTCCCGGGGCCCTACAACAGCAGTACTTC,CASSLFPGALQQQYF
TRBV27,TRBJ1-6,TRBD1,few,TGTGCCAGCAGTTTGGACAGGTGGAATTCACCCCTCCACTTT,CASSLDRWNSPLHF
TRBV7-2,TRBJ2-3,-,-,TGTGCCAGCAGCTTAGCGCAAGGGACAGATACGCAGTATTTT,CASSLAQGTDTQYF
TRBV7-9,TRBJ1-1,-,-,TGTGCCAGCAGCTTAAGCCGGGGATACACTGAAGCTTTCTTT,CASSLSRGYTEAFF
TRBV6-5,TRBJ1-3,-,few,TGTGCCAGCAGTTACTCGGCAGAAGGAAACACCATATATTTT,CASSYSAEGNTIYF
TRBV5-6,TRBJ2-3,-,once,TGTGCCAGCAGCTTGGGAGCGTTGGGGTTGGCGACAGATACGCAGTATTTT,CASSLGALGLATDTQYF
TRBV5-8,TRBJ1-6,TRBD1,-,TGTGCCAGCAGCTTGGGCACCGGGACAGGGGGAAATTCACCCCTCCACTTT,CASSLGTGTGGNSPLHF
TRBV7-2,TRBJ2-5,TRBD1,-,TGTGCCAGCAGCCCGGACAGGATTAGTCAAGAGACCCAGTACTTC,CASSPDRISQETQYF
TRBV5-8,TRBJ1-3,-,-,TGTGCCAGCAGCTTGGGCATTTCTGGAAACACCATATATTTT,CASSLGISGNTIYF
TRBV18,TRBJ2-3,TRBD2,-,TGTGCCAGCTCACCAAGCGGGGTCACAGATACGCAGTATTTT,CASSPSGVTDTQYF
TRBV5-1,TRBJ2-2,-,-,TGCGCCAGCAGCGCCGAAAGGGCCGGGGAGCTGTTTTTT,CASSAERAGELFF
TRBV7-2,TRBJ2-3,-,-,TGTGCCAGCAGCTTAGGCCGTTACACAGATACGCAGTATTTT,CASSLGRYTDTQYF
TRBV3-1/TRBV3-2,TRBJ2-5,TRBD2,-,TGTGCCAGCAGCCAATGGACTAGCGGTCAAGAGACCCAGTACTTC,CASSQWTSGQETQYF
TRBV5-1,TRBJ2-5,TRBD2,-,TGCGCCAGCAGGGGCGGACTAGCCGCAGAGACCCAGTACTTC,CASRGGLAAETQYF
TRBV12-3/TRBV12-4,TRBJ1-5,-,-,TGTGCCAGCAGGAAACGCCCTGATCAGCCCCAGCATTTT,CASRKRPDQPQHF
TRBV7-9,TRBJ2-3,TRBD1,-,TGTGCCAGCAGCTCGACAGGGGGCTTCACAGATACGCAGTATTTT,CASSSTGGFTDTQYF
TRBV4-2,TRBJ2-1,-,once,TGTGCCAGCAGCCAGGTTGGGGGCAGGGAGCAGTTCTTC,CASSQVGGREQFF
TRBV5-1,TRBJ1-1,TRBD1,-,TGCGCCAGCAGCGCCGGGACAGGGGATATGAACACTGAAGCTTTCTTT,CASSAGTGDMNTEAFF
TRBV10-3,TRBJ2-3,-,-,TGTGCCATCAGTGACGGGACAAGGAGCACAGATACGCAGTATTTT,CAISDGTRSTDTQYF
TRBV10-2,TRBJ2-5,TRBD2,-,TGCGCCAGCAGCGAATTAGCGGGAGGAAACCAAGAGACCCAGTACTTC,CASSELAGGNQETQYF
TRBV11-2,TRBJ2-5,TRBD2,-,TGTGCCAGCAGCTTACATGACCCTAGCGGACAAGAGACCCAGTACTTC,CASSLHDPSGQETQYF
TRBV2,TRBJ2-5,TRBD1,-,TGTGCCAAGGGACAGCAAGAGACCCAGTACTTC,CAKGQQETQYF
TRBV2,TRBJ1-4,-,-,TGTGCCAGCAGTGAAGGACCGGGGCTGTTTTTT,CASSEGPGLFF
TRBV11-3,TRBJ2-1,-,-,TGTGCCAGCAGCCAAAGGGGAAGTCTGTTCTTC,CASSQRGSLFF
TRBV7-2,TRBJ2-1,TRBD1,-,TGTGCCAGCAGCTTTGGGACAGGGGACAATGAGCAGTTCTTC,CASSFGTGDNEQFF
TRBV7-8,TRBJ2-4,-,-,TGTGCCAGCAGCGGACTTAACAAAAACATTCAGTACTTC,CASSGLNKNIQYF
TRBV19,TRBJ1-5,-,-,TGTGCCAGTAGTCTCTGGGACACTGATCAGCCCCAGCATTTT,CASSLWDTDQPQHF
TRBV2,TRBJ2-5,-,-,TGTGCCAGCAGTGGGGAAGAGACCCAGTACTTC,CASSGEETQYF
TRBV7-9,TRBJ2-6,TRBD1,-,TGTGCCAGCAGCTTCCAGACAGGGGTAAACTCTGGGGCCAACGTCCTGACTTTC,CASSFQTGVNSGANVLTF
TRBV21-1,TRBJ2-3,-,-,TGTGCCAGCAGCAAAGAATGGGGGGCGGGTGATACGCAGTATTTT,CASSKEWGAGDTQYF
TRBV10-3,TRBJ1-5,-,-,TGTGCCATCAGTGGGGGAGATAGCAATCAGCCCCAGCATTTT,CAISGGDSNQPQHF